The 21 T cell receptor beta chains reported below all come from one sample, sequenced in a study of blood T cell repertoires in COVID-19. Data came from immunoSEQ multiplex PCR; TCRdb stores just in-frame clones and leaves some out. The sample gives 540,000 or so clones, 70% to 90% of which show up once; about 8.2% is in the top ten. The sequencing input was peripheral blood. These receptors were obtained from a woman aged 45-60 years with COVID-19, enrolled during active disease.

The chain couples TRBV6-1 to TRBJ1-5; D might be TRBD1 (6 bases). This CDR3 has 19 amino acids. The germline gives CDR1 MNHNS, CDR2 SASEGT. Trimming removed 1 base at V and 0 bases at J, with 19 bases between. CDR3 sequence reads: CASSEVDRWTEYSNQPQHF. CDR3 DNA sequence: TGTGCCAGCAGTGAAGTGGACCGGTGGACAGAGTATAGCAATCAGCCCCAGCATTTT.

This chain joins TRBV7-2 and TRBJ1-6, with D uncertain. CDR3 length: 15 amino acids. Trimming pared 1 base from V and 3 bases from J, leaving 7 bases between. Germline lookup yields CDR1 SGHTA and CDR2 FQGNSA. As DNA, the CDR3 is TGTGCCAGCAGCTTAGGCGCGGACTATAATTCACCCCTCCACTTT. Protein product: CASSLGADYNSPLHF.

The chain couples TRBV5-1 to TRBJ2-1, with D possibly being TRBD2 (7 bases). V was shortened by 3 bases and J by 9 bases, with 13 bases between the two germline ends. This CDR3 has 13 residues. CDR1 is SGHRS, CDR2 YFSETQ, per germline. CDR3 in DNA: TGCGCCAGCAGCTGGCGGGGGCATGGTGAGCAGTTCTTC. It specifies CASSWRGHGEQFF.

The V and J genes are TRBV28 and TRBJ1-1; D possibly corresponds to TRBD1 (6 bases). V lost 4 bases and J lost 0, with 12 bases in between. Germline V lookup: CDR1 MDHEN, CDR2 SYDVKM. The CDR3 sequence is 15 residues long. Here the CDR3 DNA reads TGTGCCAGCAGTTCAACAGGGATCATGAACACTGAAGCTTTCTTT. Translating gives CASSSTGIMNTEAFF.

The rearrangement joins TRBV5-4 to TRBJ2-3; TRBD2 matches 7 bases. Unmatched junction bases numbered 12, after V lost 5 bases and J lost 0 bases. Germline V CDR1 and CDR2: SGHNT, YYREEE (reference sequence). This CDR3 comprises 17 residues. This chain's CDR3 is CASRPGRSGASTDTQYF. CDR3 sequence (DNA): TGTGCCAGCAGACCTGGGAGGAGCGGGGCTAGCACAGATACGCAGTATTTT.

The J gene is TRBJ1-1, the V gene TRBV27, with a possible D match to TRBD1 (5 bases). The germline V gene has CDR1 MNHEY and CDR2 SMNVEV (reference sequence). Deletions cut 8 bases from V and 5 bases from J, with 18 bases between. The CDR3 has 14 residues. CDR3 sequence reads: CASFTHRRETEAFF. Here the CDR3 DNA reads TGTGCCAGCTTTACCCACAGGAGGGAAACTGAAGCTTTCTTT.

This chain joins TRBV5-1 and TRBJ2-7, with D perhaps matching TRBD1 (6 bases). CDR3 length: 16 residues. Germline V lookup: CDR1 SGHRS, CDR2 YFSETQ. The germline V and J ends were trimmed by 0 bases and 2 bases, with 15 bases remaining between them. In DNA form, the CDR3 reads TGCGCCAGCAGCTTGGTGTTAGGGGGTGGGACCTACGAGCAGTACTTC. It yields the protein CASSLVLGGGTYEQYF. Complete variable domain (other parts from reference TRBV5-1 and TRBJ2-7): KAGVTQTPRYLIKTRGQQVTLSCSPISGHRSVSWYQQTPGQGLQFLFEYFSETQRNKGNFPGRFSGRQFSNSRSEMNVSTLELGDSALYLCASSLVLGGGTYEQYFGPGTRLTVT.

The J gene is TRBJ2-7, the V gene TRBV24-1, with D perhaps TRBD2 (6 bases). CDR1 is KGHDR and CDR2 is SFDVKD in the germline V gene. Trimming stripped 9 bases from V and 1 base from J, with 15 bases between. This CDR3 is built from 14 residues. The CDR3 reads CATASGRGSYEQYF. The CDR3 DNA reads as TGTGCCACCGCTTCGGGACGGGGGTCCTACGAGCAGTACTTC.

The V call is TRBV30, the J call TRBJ1-2; TRBD1 agrees at 8 bases. Germline CDR1 GTSNPN, CDR2 SVGIG (reference sequence). The CDR3 runs 15 residues. V gave up 3 bases and J gave up 3 bases; unmatched junction bases: 9. CDR3 amino acids: CAWRHPGQDHYGYTF. Here the CDR3 DNA reads TGTGCCTGGAGGCATCCGGGACAGGACCACTATGGCTACACCTTC.

The chain couples TRBV6-6 to TRBJ1-6, with 7 bases lining up with TRBD1. The CDR3 has 15 residues. The V segment lost 4 bases and the J segment 9 bases; nucleotides outside the gene matches: 9. From germline, CDR1 is MNHNY and CDR2 SVGAGI (reference sequence). The CDR3 nucleotides are TGTGCCAGCAGTTCCACCGACAGGGATGGTTCACCCCTCCACTTT. This translates into CASSSTDRDGSPLHF.

V usage is TRBV29-1 and J usage is TRBJ2-7, with TRBD1 matching over 9 bases. Germline values: CDR1 SQVTM, CDR2 ANQGSEA. With V trimmed by 7 bases and J by 3 bases, 19 bases remained unmatched. This CDR3 is built from 17 residues. The CDR3 loop is CSAKTRPPGQGLYEQYF. CDR3 sequence (DNA): TGCAGCGCAAAGACCAGGCCCCCAGGACAGGGGCTCTACGAGCAGTACTTC.

The DNA of the CDR3 is TGTGCCAACACCGGGACAGGGGGCTACGAGCAGTACTTC. Translated: CANTGTGGYEQYF. The chain is built from TRBV2 and TRBJ2-7; 11 bases agree with TRBD1. The V and J ends lost 10 bases and 3 bases, in that order; junction bases with no gene match: 5. CDR3 length: 13 residues. Germline CDR1 and CDR2: SNHLY and FYNNEI.

This clone came up once. This rearrangement joins TRBV6-1 to TRBJ1-5, with D maybe TRBD1 (5 bases). Germline CDR1 MNHNS, CDR2 SASEGT. The CDR3 loop spans 16 amino acids. Trimming removed 2 bases at V and 2 bases at J, with 13 bases between. As DNA, the CDR3 is TGTGCCAGCAGTGAATGGGGCAGCGAAGGCAATCAGCCCCAGCATTTT. It specifies CASSEWGSEGNQPQHF.

This clone has just one count. CDR3 loop: CASSVASQDNGYTF. CDR3 bases: TGTGCCAGCAGCGTAGCGTCGCAGGACAATGGCTACACCTTC. V and J are TRBV9 and TRBJ1-2, with a weak D call TRBD1 (5 bases). This CDR3 contains 14 residues. The germline V and J ends were trimmed by 0 bases and 6 bases, with 12 bases remaining between them. CDR1 is SGDLS, CDR2 YYNGEE, per germline.

The CDR3 reads CASSRGRNNEKLFF. DNA of the CDR3: TGTGCCAGCAGCCGGGGTCGGAACAATGAAAAACTGTTTTTT. The genes are TRBV7-6 and TRBJ1-4, with D hard to call. This CDR3 is built from 14 residues. V was cut by 5 bases and J by 5 bases, with 12 bases left in between. Germline CDR1 is SGHVS and CDR2 is FNYEAQ.

This clone was seen only once. This chain joins TRBV10-3 and TRBJ1-3, with TRBD1 as a possible D gene (6 bases). This CDR3 is 16 amino acids long. The ends were cut back, 3 bases at V and 2 bases at J, with 14 bases in the middle. CDR1 and CDR2 from the germline V gene are ENHRY and SYGVKD. The CDR3 DNA sequence: TGTGCCATCAGTGACCCCCTAGGGGGTCCTGGAAACACCATATATTTT. This sequence encodes CAISDPLGGPGNTIYF.

The chain is built from TRBV5-4 and TRBJ1-3; perhaps TRBD1 as D (6 bases). Trimming cost V 0 bases and J 4 bases, with 8 bases left between them. The V gene's germline CDR1 is SGHNT and CDR2 YYREEE (reference sequence). This CDR3 contains 14 residues. The CDR3 DNA sequence: TGTGCCAGCAGCTTGGAGGGACAAGGAAACACCATATATTTT. Translated, it gives CASSLEGQGNTIYF. Combining the CDR3 with reference TRBV5-4 and TRBJ1-3 gives the whole variable domain ETGVTQSPTHLIKTRGQQVTLRCSSQSGHNTVSWYQQALGQGPQFIFQYYREEENGRGNFPPRFSGLQFPNYSSELNVNALELDDSALYLCASSLEGQGNTIYFGEGSWLTVV.

The chain employs TRBV2 and TRBJ1-5; 9 nucleotides line up with TRBD1. Germline values: CDR1 SNHLY, CDR2 FYNNEI. This CDR3 is built from 14 residues. With 6 bases clipped from V and 7 bases from J, the junction kept 7 bases outside the gene matches. CDR3: CASSGDRVRQPQHF. The DNA of the CDR3 is TGTGCCAGCAGCGGGGACAGGGTTCGGCAGCCCCAGCATTTT.

For the CDR3, the DNA is TGTGCCAGCGGCCTGGGGGGGGAAGAGACCCAGTACTTC. It yields the protein CASGLGGEETQYF. The chain carries TRBV12-3 or TRBV12-4 and TRBJ2-5; 7 bases line up with TRBD2. J was trimmed by 3 bases and V by 8 bases; bases with no gene match: 6. This CDR3 spans 13 amino acids.

The V gene is TRBV28, the J gene TRBJ2-3; a possible D gene is TRBD1 (5 bases). Germline CDR1 is MDHEN and CDR2 is SYDVKM. The CDR3 covers 14 residues. The ends were cut back, 3 bases at V and 2 bases at J, with 9 bases in the middle. The DNA of the CDR3 is TGTGCCAGCAGTTTTGGGGCAGCCACAGATACGCAGTATTTT. Its translation is CASSFGAATDTQYF.

V gene TRBV6-1 combines with J gene TRBJ2-1; 10 bases agree with TRBD2. The V gene end was trimmed by 3 bases and the J gene end by 4 bases; junction bases not matched to a gene: 9. The CDR3 extends over 17 amino acids. Germline assignment: CDR1 MNHNS and CDR2 SASEGT. CDR3 in amino acids: CASSEDSSGGVYNEQFF. The CDR3, as DNA: TGTGCCAGCAGTGAGGACTCAAGCGGGGGGGTATACAATGAGCAGTTCTTC.